The TCR beta chain described here comes from a study of molecular identifiers for immune sequencing clone quantification. Overall study context: The replicate experiment used RNA from approximately 22,000 or 94,000 naive CD8 cells. This RNA was split into five aliquots, and four of them were sequenced. Whole-study findings and limits: Jurkat TCR RNA from one cell was spiked into about a million naive cells, and it was reportedly detectable there. Clones that exceeded 20 RNA copies held over 97% of effector molecules, yet under 1% in naive cells.

This clonotype has a handful of counts. Its target is not known. The CDR3 is made up of 13 amino acids. V was shortened by 6 bases and J by 3 bases, with 12 bases between the two germline ends. The germline CDR1 and CDR2 sequences are SEHNR and FQNEAQ (reference sequence). TCRdb used MiXCR to reprocess the PCR reads, holding one entry per CDR3 protein. The sample consists of around 94,000 distinct CDR3 sequences, 35% of them appearing once. The specimen was naive CD8+ T cells from blood, with Jurkat cell RNA spiked in. The sample's subset: FACS-sorted CD8+CD4-CCR7+CD45RA+ naive T cells. V is TRBV7-9 and J is TRBJ2-7; a weak D match, TRBD1 (6 bases). This receptor was taken from a human donor in good health. Some libraries in this study had Jurkat cell RNA spiked in. In DNA, the CDR3 is TGTGCCAGCAGTTCCCAGGGGAACTACGAGCAGTACTTC. Translated, it gives CASSSQGNYEQYF.